These 29 T cell receptor beta chains share one sample of origin, sequenced in a study of radiation and T cells in renal cell carcinoma. Sample time point: baseline pretreatment blood. The treatment: 15 Gy SBRT to primary tumor, nephrectomy 4 weeks later. Here immunoSEQ multiplex PCR was the method, and the copy in TCRdb shows in-frame clones only, minus some. The repertoire holds about 91,000 clones, with 70% to 85% as singletons. The material was blood, obtained from a patient whose treatment included radiotherapy and nephrectomy. The origin of the receptors is a man aged 55 to 70 with renal cell carcinoma.

V gene TRBV5-1 combines with J gene TRBJ1-1, with a weak D call TRBD1 (5 bases). The CDR3 has 15 amino acids. Germline V gene lookup returns CDR1 SGHRS and CDR2 YFSETQ. The V end was cut by 0 bases, the J end by 8 bases, with 17 bases between. CDR3 nucleotide sequence: TGCGCCAGCAGCTTGGGGGCCCGACAGAACGGAGAAGCTTTCTTT. Amino acid sequence: CASSLGARQNGEAFF.

The genes are TRBV5-1 and TRBJ2-3; D remains unclear. Trimming took 4 bases from V and 0 from J, leaving 15 bases between them. The CDR3 has 16 residues. Germline V CDR1 and CDR2: SGHRS, YFSETQ. The CDR3 spells CASSPSRSSSTDTQYF. The CDR3, as DNA: TGCGCCAGCAGCCCCTCCAGGTCATCGAGCACAGATACGCAGTATTTT.

The chain is built from TRBV11-1 and TRBJ2-7; perhaps TRBD1 as D (5 bases). The CDR3 covers 15 residues. With 1 base removed from V and 2 bases from J, the gap between germline ends came to 12 bases. CDR1 SGHAT and CDR2 FQDESV come from the germline V gene (reference sequence). The CDR3 loop is CASSLGAVQAYEQYF. The CDR3 nucleotides are TGTGCCAGCAGCTTAGGGGCGGTACAGGCCTACGAGCAGTACTTC.

The chain uses TRBV7-7 and TRBJ2-2, with D maybe TRBD2 (6 bases). Between the trimmed V and J ends, which lost 5 bases and 6 bases, there was a span of 13 bases. The CDR3 runs 14 residues. Germline CDR1 and CDR2: SSHAT and FNYEAQ (reference sequence). The chain's CDR3 is CASSLITGAGELFF. In DNA form, the CDR3 reads TGTGCCAGCAGCCTCATCACGGGGGCCGGGGAGCTGTTTTTT. Based on the CDR3 plus reference TRBV7-7 and TRBJ2-2, the full variable domain is GAGVSQSPRYKVTKRGQDVTLRCDPISSHATLYWYQQALGQGPEFLTYFNYEAQPDKSGLPSDRFSAERPEGSISTLTIQRTEQRDSAMYRCASSLITGAGELFFGEGSRLTVL.

This clone turned up a few times. The DNA of the CDR3 is TGTGCCAGCAGCCCCGCGGGTATAGGGGATTATGAAGCTTTCTTT. Translation gives CASSPAGIGDYEAFF. The rearrangement links TRBV7-9 to TRBJ1-1; weak D call: TRBD1 (5 bases). The germline V and J ends were trimmed by 5 bases and 7 bases, with 20 bases remaining between them. CDR1 and CDR2 from the germline V gene are SEHNR and FQNEAQ (reference sequence). CDR3 size: 15 residues. The variable domain in full, with the rest retrieved from reference TRBV7-9 and TRBJ1-1, is DTGVSQNPRHKITKRGQNVTFRCDPISEHNRLYWYRQTLGQGPEFLTYFQNEAQLEKSRLLSDRFSAERPKGSFSTLEIQRTEQGDSAMYLCASSPAGIGDYEAFFGQGTRLTVV.

This clone was seen many times. The CDR3 here is CASSYFRGLRHYEQYF. The CDR3 region has the DNA TGTGCCAGCAGTTACTTCAGGGGTCTTCGCCATTACGAGCAGTACTTC. The chain links TRBV6-6 to TRBJ2-7, with D perhaps matching TRBD1 (6 bases). V gave up 1 base and J gave up 4 bases, with 17 bases separating them. The CDR3 consists of 16 residues. Germline CDR1 MNHNY, CDR2 SVGAGI (reference sequence).

The chain carries TRBV7-2 and TRBJ2-7; D is undetermined. The germline V and J ends were trimmed by 1 base and 3 bases, with 7 bases remaining between them. CDR3 length equals 13 residues. Germline values: CDR1 SGHTA, CDR2 FQGNSA. The CDR3 sequence: CASSLVPRYEQYF. In DNA, the CDR3 is TGTGCCAGCAGCTTAGTTCCCCGCTACGAGCAGTACTTC.

CDR3 coding DNA: TGCGCCAGCAGGCGATCCCTAGGCGAGAATGAGCAGTTCTTC. Translating gives CASRRSLGENEQFF. The J gene is TRBJ2-1, the V gene TRBV5-1, with D unclear. The CDR3 totals 14 residues. Germline lookup yields CDR1 SGHRS and CDR2 YFSETQ. V gave up 5 bases and J gave up 7 bases, with 16 bases separating them. Combining the CDR3 with reference TRBV5-1 and TRBJ2-1 gives the whole variable domain KAGVTQTPRYLIKTRGQQVTLSCSPISGHRSVSWYQQTPGQGLQFLFEYFSETQRNKGNFPGRFSGRQFSNSRSEMNVSTLELGDSALYLCASRRSLGENEQFFGPGTRLTVL.

The genes are TRBV7-6 and TRBJ2-3, with 8 bases that match TRBD2. Trimming took 5 bases from V and 6 from J; bases not matched to a gene: 7. The CDR3 runs 14 residues. Per germline, CDR1 SGHVS and CDR2 FNYEAQ. CDR3 in amino acids: CASSPGTRGDTQYF. The CDR3 DNA reads TGTGCCAGCAGCCCCGGGACTAGAGGCGATACGCAGTATTTT. The whole variable domain, filled in from reference TRBV7-6 and TRBJ2-3, reads GAGVSQSPRYKVTKRGQDVALRCDPISGHVSLYWYRQALGQGPEFLTYFNYEAQQDKSGLPNDRFSAERPEGSISTLTIQRTEQRDSAMYRCASSPGTRGDTQYFGPGTRLTVL.

The rearrangement uses TRBV6-1 and TRBJ1-1; TRBD1 agrees at 7 bases. Unmatched junction bases numbered 5, after V lost 4 bases and J lost 3 bases. The germline V gene encodes CDR1 MNHNS and CDR2 SASEGT. This CDR3 has 14 residues. CDR3 coding DNA: TGTGCCAGCAGTGTCGCAGGGGGAGACACTGAAGCTTTCTTT. It codes for CASSVAGGDTEAFF.

This clone came up a few times. The chain uses TRBV30 and TRBJ2-1, with 9 positions matching TRBD2. The CDR3 contains 15 residues. After removal of 5 bases from V and 4 bases from J, the junction contained 9 bases not matched to a gene. Germline V gene lookup returns CDR1 GTSNPN and CDR2 SVGIG (reference sequence). The CDR3 is CAWDLVAGEYNEQFF. CDR3 sequence (DNA): TGTGCCTGGGATTTGGTAGCGGGGGAATACAATGAGCAGTTCTTC.

The chain joins TRBV28 to TRBJ2-3; no definite D call. V was clipped by 2 bases and J by 4 bases, with 1 base between them. The CDR3 runs to 11 residues. Germline V CDR1 and CDR2: MDHEN, SYDVKM. DNA for the CDR3: TGTGCCAGCAGTTTAGCAGATACGCAGTATTTT. Translated, it gives CASSLADTQYF. Filled out from reference TRBV28 and TRBJ2-3, the complete variable domain reads DVKVTQSSRYLVKRTGEKVFLECVQDMDHENMFWYRQDPGLGLRLIYFSYDVKMKEKGDIPEGYSVSREKKERFSLILESASTNQTSMYLCASSLADTQYFGPGTRLTVL.

J is TRBJ2-5 and V is TRBV5-1; no firm D call. This CDR3 has 16 residues. The V gene lost 4 bases and the J gene lost 2 bases, with 18 bases spanning the gap. Germline CDR1 reads SGHRS; CDR2 reads YFSETQ. The CDR3 spells CASSRTLSRAQETQYF. For the CDR3, the DNA is TGCGCCAGCAGCCGAACCCTGTCGAGAGCACAAGAGACCCAGTACTTC.

V gene TRBV27 combines with J gene TRBJ2-7; 8 nucleotides agree with TRBD2. The CDR3 loop spans 15 amino acids. V shed 5 bases, J shed 4 bases, and the junction held 10 bases outside the gene matches. Germline assignment: CDR1 MNHEY and CDR2 SMNVEV (reference sequence). The CDR3, as DNA: TGTGCCAGCAGTCCCAGCGGGAGTGAGATATACGAGCAGTACTTC. It translates to CASSPSGSEIYEQYF.

The chain links TRBV2 to TRBJ2-3; possible D gene TRBD2, 5 bases. This CDR3 region has 13 residues. Deletions cut 6 bases from V and 2 bases from J, with 9 bases between. Germline V CDR1 and CDR2: SNHLY, FYNNEI. For the CDR3, the DNA is TGTGCCAGCAGCGTGACTACCACAGATACGCAGTATTTT. As protein: CASSVTTTDTQYF.

This chain links TRBV19 with TRBJ1-1, with D perhaps TRBD1 (5 bases). The V gene's germline CDR1 is LNHDA and CDR2 SQIVND (reference sequence). This CDR3 is 16 amino acids long. Trimming shortened V by 2 bases and J by 1 base, and 14 bases separated the two germline ends. CDR3 in DNA: TGTGCCAGTAGTATAAGTCCCGGACACAGGAACACTGAAGCTTTCTTT. It encodes CASSISPGHRNTEAFF.

This sequence joins TRBV6-1 and TRBJ1-2; 9 bases agree with TRBD1. Per the germline V gene, CDR1 is MNHNS and CDR2 is SASEGT. With 5 bases clipped from V and 8 bases from J, the junction kept 9 bases outside the gene matches. This CDR3 has 14 amino acids. The CDR3 spells CASSIPGTGRGYTF. DNA of the CDR3: TGTGCCAGCAGTATCCCCGGGACAGGGCGCGGCTACACCTTC.

The chain has TRBV7-3 and TRBJ2-2, with 11 bases matching TRBD2. J was trimmed by 4 bases and V by 4 bases; bases with no gene match: 5. The CDR3 runs to 16 residues. Germline V gene sequence: CDR1 SGHTA, CDR2 FQGTGA. The CDR3 nucleotides are TGTGCCAGCAGCTCCACTAGCGGGAGTTCCACCGGGGAGCTGTTTTTT. Its translation: CASSSTSGSSTGELFF.

The V gene is TRBV4-1, the J gene TRBJ2-3, with TRBD1 matching over 8 bases. CDR1 MGHRA and CDR2 YSYEKL come from the germline V gene. The CDR3 runs 14 residues. Unmatched junction bases numbered 2, after V lost 6 bases and J lost 0 bases. This CDR3 reads CASRRTGSTDTQYF. CDR3 coding DNA: TGCGCCAGCAGAAGGACAGGGAGCACAGATACGCAGTATTTT.

The J gene is TRBJ1-5, the V gene TRBV9, with unresolved D. Trimming removed 4 bases at V and 3 bases at J, with 11 bases between. The CDR3 has 14 residues. Germline V lookup: CDR1 SGDLS, CDR2 YYNGEE. The CDR3: CASSPTGVNQPQHF. In nucleotides, the CDR3 is TGTGCCAGCAGCCCGACGGGAGTCAATCAGCCCCAGCATTTT.

The chain has TRBV2 and TRBJ2-7; 7 bases match TRBD2. After removal of 3 bases from V and 3 bases from J, the junction contained 5 bases not matched to a gene. This CDR3 is built from 14 residues. The germline gives CDR1 SNHLY, CDR2 FYNNEI. The CDR3 DNA reads TGTGCCAGCAGTGAGGGGGGGACTTTCTACGAGCAGTACTTC. Protein product: CASSEGGTFYEQYF.

The chain is built from TRBV27 and TRBJ2-1, with a weak D call TRBD2 (5 bases). Per the germline V gene, CDR1 is MNHEY and CDR2 is SMNVEV (reference sequence). V gave up 8 bases and J gave up 3 bases, with 11 bases separating them. The CDR3 contains 13 residues. Written as DNA, the CDR3 is TGTGCCAGCGGCACTCGGGGCTACAATGAGCAGTTCTTC. Protein: CASGTRGYNEQFF.

The chain employs TRBV2 and TRBJ2-3, with TRBD2 as a possible D gene (5 bases). The ends were cut back, 4 bases at V and 6 bases at J, with 14 bases in the middle. The germline V gene has CDR1 SNHLY and CDR2 FYNNEI. CDR3 size: 14 residues. CDR3 bases: TGTGCCAGCAGTGCTTATACCGGGGTTGATACGCAGTATTTT. Amino acids: CASSAYTGVDTQYF.

The chain links TRBV7-8 to TRBJ2-3; TRBD2 matches 11 bases. V shed 5 bases, J shed 12 bases, and the junction held 10 bases outside the gene matches. Germline CDR1 and CDR2: SGHVS and FQNEAQ. The CDR3 spans 14 residues. The CDR3 sequence is CASSEGLAGSFQYF. CDR3 nucleotides: TGTGCCAGCAGCGAAGGACTAGCGGGTTCATTCCAGTATTTT.

The chain uses TRBV10-3 and TRBJ2-3; D gene ambiguous. V was cut by 5 bases and J by 4 bases, with 4 bases left in between. Per germline, CDR1 ENHRY and CDR2 SYGVKD. The CDR3 loop spans 11 amino acids. The CDR3 DNA follows: TGTGCCATCAGTTCCTCAGATACGCAGTATTTT. Protein: CAISSSDTQYF.

V is TRBV11-3 and J is TRBJ1-1; D unclear. V was pared by 5 bases and J by 1 base, with 8 bases between. The CDR3 is made up of 13 amino acids. The germline gives CDR1 SGHNT, CDR2 YENEEA. The CDR3 loop reads CASSPSSNTEAFF. CDR3 sequence (DNA): TGTGCCAGCAGCCCGTCCTCGAACACTGAAGCTTTCTTT. Together with reference TRBV11-3 and TRBJ1-1, the CDR3 gives the full variable domain: EAGVVQSPRYKIIEKKQPVAFWCNPISGHNTLYWYLQNLGQGPELLIRYENEEAVDDSQLPKDRFSAERLKGVDSTLKIQPAELGDSAVYLCASSPSSNTEAFFGQGTRLTVV.

The V and J genes are TRBV5-6 and TRBJ2-1; 8 nucleotides line up with TRBD2. This CDR3 comprises 16 residues. Trimming cost V 1 base and J 4 bases; bases outside gene matches: 7. CDR1 and CDR2 (germline): SGHDT, YYEEEE. CDR3 bases: TGTGCCAGCAGCTTGAACGTTCCTAGCGGGTACAATGAGCAGTTCTTC. This encodes CASSLNVPSGYNEQFF.

On this clone itself: A junction boundary mismatches the germline segment, possibly from a read error. The chain links TRBV30 to TRBJ2-1; perhaps TRBD2 as D (5 bases). Germline loops: CDR1 GTSNPN, CDR2 SVGIG (reference sequence). CDR3 size: 14 residues. The CDR3 sequence is CARSLGSSYNEQFF. CDR3 DNA: TGTGCCAGGAGCCTAGGGAGCTCCTACAATGAGCAGTTCTTC.

The sample holds a few counts of this clone. The gene calls are TRBV30 and TRBJ1-5; 8 bases are shared with TRBD1. The CDR3 runs to 13 residues. The V gene's germline CDR1 is GTSNPN and CDR2 SVGIG (reference sequence). With V trimmed by 7 bases and J by 5 bases, 7 bases remained unmatched. CDR3 sequence (DNA): TGTGCCTCAGGCCGGGACAGGTATCAGCCCCAGCATTTT. Translated, it gives CASGRDRYQPQHF.